Shown below are 11 T cell receptor beta chains from a single sample sequenced in a study of technical replicates of blood from four donors (dated by TCRdb to the late 2010s). The method was the immunoSEQ multiplex PCR assay. The source is immuneACCESS, and TCRdb retained only in-frame sequences with V and J called. Part of the clones is not carried over; for the studies checked, unresolved V genes explain less than half of this, and the remainder is unexplained. The sample records about 74,000 clones, 90% to 97% of which are singletons. Under 0.4% of the sample lies in the top ten. The sequenced sample consisted of T cells isolated from PBMCs. These receptors were collected from a human donor in good health.

V and J are TRBV11-2 and TRBJ2-7; TRBD2 matches at 8 bases. V lost 0 bases to trimming and J lost 5 bases; unmatched junction nucleotides: 3. Germline-derived CDR1 and CDR2 are SGHAT and FQNNGV. The CDR3 sequence is 14 residues long. CDR3 sequence reads: CASSLEAGAHEQYF. The CDR3 DNA follows: TGTGCCAGCAGCTTAGAAGCGGGAGCCCACGAGCAGTACTTC.

The count of this clone is one. This chain uses TRBV5-1 with TRBJ2-1; TRBD1 matches at 10 bases. Germline CDR1 and CDR2: SGHRS and YFSETQ. The CDR3 has 15 residues. V was pared by 3 bases and J by 8 bases, with 8 bases of the junction left unmatched. The CDR3 bases are TGCGCCAGCAGCTCCGGGACAGGGGTAGGAGATGAGCAGTTCTTC. Its translation: CASSSGTGVGDEQFF.

This clone showed up just once. The rearrangement joins TRBV6-5 to TRBJ1-3; D is unclear. The CDR3 length is 15 residues. Per the germline V gene, CDR1 is MNHEY and CDR2 is SVGAGI. V lost 7 bases and J lost 0, with 13 bases in between. CDR3 protein: CASTSPQLSGNTIYF. The CDR3 nucleotides read TGTGCCAGCACTTCCCCCCAACTCTCTGGAAACACCATATATTTT.

The chain uses TRBV27 and TRBJ2-7; no clear D gene. The CDR3 has 12 amino acids. Per germline, CDR1 MNHEY and CDR2 SMNVEV (reference sequence). V was shortened by 5 bases and J by 6 bases, with 11 bases between the two germline ends. CDR3 sequence (DNA): TGTGCCAGCAGTCAAGGTGCTAGCGAGCAGTACTTC. This translates into CASSQGASEQYF.

The chain carries TRBV4-1 and TRBJ2-7; 9 bases are shared with TRBD1. From germline, CDR1 is MGHRA and CDR2 YSYEKL. V gave up 4 bases and J gave up 4 bases; unmatched junction bases: 5. The CDR3 is 14 residues long. CDR3 amino acids: CASSPGQGTYEQYF. The CDR3 DNA reads as TGCGCCAGCAGCCCCGGACAGGGGACTTACGAGCAGTACTTC.

This clone came up once. The DNA for the CDR3 is TGTGCCAGCAGACCCGGGGGGGGTGGCTACACCTTC. This codes for CASRPGGGGYTF. J is TRBJ1-2 and V is TRBV6-1, with D tentatively TRBD1 (5 bases). The CDR3 spans 12 residues. The ends were cut back, 6 bases at V and 7 bases at J, with 12 bases in the middle. The germline V gene has CDR1 MNHNS and CDR2 SASEGT.

The DNA of the CDR3 is TGTGCCAGTAGTGATCGAGGGAATCAGCCCCAGCATTTT. Translated: CASSDRGNQPQHF. This chain links TRBV19 with TRBJ1-5; D gene unclear. Trimming pared 5 bases from V and 4 bases from J, leaving 9 bases between. Germline-derived CDR1 and CDR2 are LNHDA and SQIVND (reference sequence). The CDR3 covers 13 residues.

As concerns this clone: The same CDR3 arises from other DNA sequences in this sample as well. The chain links TRBV20-1 to TRBJ2-7; no firm D call. V was shortened by 3 bases and J by 2 bases, with 5 bases between the two germline ends. This CDR3 spans 11 amino acids. CDR1 DFQATT and CDR2 SNEGSKA come from the germline V gene (reference sequence). CDR3 nucleotides: TGCAGTGCTAGTGGCACCTACGAGCAGTACTTC. Protein: CSASGTYEQYF.

The chain recombines TRBV28 with TRBJ2-3, with D perhaps TRBD2 (6 bases). The CDR3 totals 16 residues. V gave up 2 bases and J gave up 4 bases, with 16 bases separating them. Germline V gene sequence: CDR1 MDHEN, CDR2 SYDVKM. CDR3 amino acids: CASSLTVSGESDTQYF. The CDR3 coding sequence is TGTGCCAGCAGTTTAACGGTGTCGGGAGAATCAGATACGCAGTATTTT. Using reference TRBV28 and TRBJ2-3 for the parts outside the CDR3, the full variable domain is DVKVTQSSRYLVKRTGEKVFLECVQDMDHENMFWYRQDPGLGLRLIYFSYDVKMKEKGDIPEGYSVSREKKERFSLILESASTNQTSMYLCASSLTVSGESDTQYFGPGTRLTVL.

This clone was recorded only once. CDR3 coding DNA: TGTGCCAGCTCTTCGACAGGGGACACTGAAGCTTTCTTT. Translating gives CASSSTGDTEAFF. The chain recombines TRBV18 with TRBJ1-1; TRBD1 matches 8 bases. Germline loops: CDR1 KGHSH, CDR2 LQKENI. The V segment lost 6 bases and the J segment 3 bases; nucleotides outside the gene matches: 3. The CDR3 runs to 13 residues.

The chain uses TRBV10-3 and TRBJ1-1; TRBD1 agrees at 7 bases. After removal of 0 bases from V and 4 bases from J, the junction contained 5 bases not matched to a gene. Germline assignment: CDR1 ENHRY and CDR2 SYGVKD. CDR3 size: 15 residues. The CDR3 coding sequence is TGTGCCATCAGTGAGTCTTACAGGGGAAGCACTGAAGCTTTCTTT. It specifies CAISESYRGSTEAFF.